The 8 T cell receptor beta chains below were found in one sample sequenced in a study of CXCR3-negative and CXCR3-positive naive CD8 T cells. The study, taken as a whole, reports: For CXCR3-positive naive cells, TRB CDR3s were more hydrophobic than those of CXCR3-negative naive cells.

In preparing the TRB cDNA libraries, 5' RACE with UMI labels was used. Following a re-call of the 5' RACE reads, TCRdb has one entry per CDR3 protein and lacks DNA. Recorded here are about 98,000 distinct CDR3 sequences; the top ten clones represent 0.85% to 1.4%. The antigens for these receptors are not known. Sample: naive CXCR3+ CD8+ T cells from blood. Subset noted: CD45RO-CCR7+CD27+CD95- naive CD8+ T cells expressing CXCR3 (TNR3+). These receptors were collected from a human donor in good health. Some clones in this sample may be carry-over from other donors' samples.

The V and J genes are TRBV20-1 and TRBJ2-1; TCRdb's D call, TRBD2, is unchecked because there is no DNA. Per the germline V gene, CDR1 is DFQATT and CDR2 is SNEGSKA (reference sequence). The CDR3 consists of 18 residues. CDR3 residues: CSARDFTRLAGGLGEQFF.

V gene TRBV7-2 combines with J gene TRBJ2-7; TCRdb calls TRBD1, which cannot be checked without DNA. Germline CDR1 is SGHTA and CDR2 is FQGNSA. CDR3 size: 14 residues. The CDR3 is CASSFGGSSYERYF.

The gene calls are TRBV7-9 and TRBJ2-5; TCRdb gives TRBD2 as the D gene, but with no DNA this cannot be confirmed. Germline-derived CDR1 and CDR2 are SEHNR and FQNEAQ (reference sequence). The CDR3 is 15 residues long. This chain's CDR3 is CASSLAGPEQETQYF.

CDR3 sequence reads: CASSFGPEAFF. The rearrangement uses TRBV5-4 and TRBJ1-1. This CDR3 spans 11 amino acids. The germline gives CDR1 SGHNT, CDR2 YYREEE (reference sequence).

This chain uses TRBV4-1 with TRBJ2-1; as DNA is missing, the TRBD1 call by TCRdb cannot be tested. This CDR3 is 15 amino acids long. Germline values: CDR1 MGHRA, CDR2 YSYEKL. This chain's CDR3 is CASCQDLGGSNEQFF.

V gene TRBV29-1 combines with J gene TRBJ2-1; TCRdb's assignment of TRBD2 cannot be checked, as there is no DNA. CDR3 length equals 13 residues. CDR1 is SQVTM, CDR2 ANQGSEA, per germline. The CDR3 sequence: CSVESGPYNEQFF.

V gene TRBV11-2 combines with J gene TRBJ2-7; there is no DNA to check the TCRdb D call of TRBD1. Germline CDR1 is SGHAT and CDR2 is FQNNGV. The CDR3 totals 19 residues. This CDR3 reads CASSLEPPDRANAYYEQYF.

The genes are TRBV4-2 and TRBJ2-1; the D gene TCRdb calls, TRBD2, cannot be checked with no DNA. Germline V gives CDR1 LGHNA, CDR2 YNFKEQ. This CDR3 has 15 residues. CDR3 protein: CASSQESAGRARQFF.